This passage covers 14 T cell receptor beta chains from one sample sequenced in a study of identical twins. TCRdb re-analysed the 5' RACE reads in MiXCR, keeping a single row per CDR3 protein. The sample records about 660,000 distinct CDR3 sequences, 8.6% being singletons. These records were also assigned to another study, of yellow fever vaccine responses in identical twins.

Sequencing input: PBMCs. The receptors stem from a woman aged 18-30 years in good health.

This clonotype was observed a few times. V and J are TRBV15 and TRBJ2-5; D perhaps matches TRBD2 (5 bases). With 1 base removed from V and 4 bases from J, the gap between germline ends came to 10 bases. The CDR3 is made up of 14 amino acids. From germline, CDR1 is LNHNV and CDR2 YYDKDF (reference sequence). CDR3: CATSRGPGLETQYF. The CDR3 bases are TGTGCCACCAGCAGAGGACCGGGATTAGAGACCCAGTACTTC.

The CDR3 DNA sequence: TGTGCCGTAAGGACACCCTCGGGCACTGAAGCTTTCTTT. Translating it yields CAVRTPSGTEAFF. This sequence joins TRBV10-3 and TRBJ1-1, with D perhaps TRBD1 (5 bases). Deletions cut 11 bases from V and 4 bases from J, with 17 bases between. Germline CDR1 is ENHRY and CDR2 is SYGVKD. CDR3 length equals 13 residues.

This clonotype was counted between two and nine times. CDR3 nucleotide sequence: TGCAGTGCTTGGTTCGGGGGGTCGAACACTGAAGCTTTCTTT. This translates into CSAWFGGSNTEAFF. The rearrangement uses TRBV20-1 and TRBJ1-1; tentatively, D is TRBD1 (5 bases). Germline values: CDR1 DFQATT, CDR2 SNEGSKA (reference sequence). V dropped 5 bases and J dropped 1 base, with 14 bases sitting between them. The CDR3 contains 14 residues.

This clonotype came up a few times. The rearrangement uses TRBV29-1 and TRBJ2-1; D is possibly TRBD2 (6 bases). The CDR3 covers 12 residues. Trimming removed 5 bases from V and 9 bases from J, with 14 bases in between. From germline, CDR1 is SQVTM and CDR2 ANQGSEA. CDR3 residues: CSVWGLRPEQFF. CDR3 DNA sequence: TGCAGCGTTTGGGGACTTAGGCCTGAGCAGTTCTTC.

This clonotype was recorded at least ten times. The chain has TRBV7-2 and TRBJ2-3; TRBD2 might be the D (5 bases). The CDR3 extends over 15 amino acids. Deletions cut 3 bases from V and 3 bases from J, with 13 bases between. The germline CDR1 and CDR2 sequences are SGHTA and FQGNSA. The CDR3 nucleotides read TGTGCCAGCAGCTTTCGGGGAATCGGGACAGATACGCAGTATTTT. It is translated as CASSFRGIGTDTQYF. The whole variable domain, remainder taken from reference TRBV7-2 and TRBJ2-3, is GAGVSQSPSNKVTEKGKDVELRCDPISGHTALYWYRQSLGQGLEFLIYFQGNSAPDKSGLPSDRFSAERTGGSVSTLTIQRTQQEDSAVYLCASSFRGIGTDTQYFGPGTRLTVL.

This clonotype was observed a handful of times. The chain joins TRBV9 to TRBJ2-5; D ambiguous. This CDR3 spans 14 amino acids. V gave up 0 bases and J gave up 2 bases, with 8 bases separating them. CDR1 SGDLS and CDR2 YYNGEE come from the germline V gene. The CDR3 is CASSVAGRQETQYF. The CDR3 DNA sequence: TGTGCCAGCAGCGTAGCGGGCAGACAAGAGACCCAGTACTTC.

This chain connects TRBV7-9 to TRBJ2-1; D is possibly TRBD2 (6 bases). V was shortened by 8 bases and J by 0 bases, with 11 bases between the two germline ends. The CDR3 extends over 14 amino acids. Germline values: CDR1 SEHNR, CDR2 FQNEAQ (reference sequence). Here the CDR3 reads CASRAGNSYNEQFF. The CDR3 bases are TGTGCCAGCCGGGCGGGAAACTCCTACAATGAGCAGTTCTTC.

J is TRBJ1-2 and V is TRBV5-6, with D possibly TRBD1 on 6 matching bases. V was trimmed by 5 bases and J by 7 bases, leaving 18 bases between them. The CDR3 has 14 amino acids. CDR1 SGHDT and CDR2 YYEEEE come from the germline V gene. The CDR3 DNA reads as TGTGCCAGCAGAAGACTCGGGGGCACGGTTGGCTACACCTTC. Protein product: CASRRLGGTVGYTF.

This clonotype was found many times. This chain uses TRBV28 with TRBJ2-3; 7 bases match TRBD2. From germline, CDR1 is MDHEN and CDR2 SYDVKM. V was pared by 8 bases and J by 0 bases, with 14 bases of the junction left unmatched. The CDR3 sequence is 17 residues long. The chain's CDR3 is CASSGRGDSPSTDTQYF. The CDR3 bases are TGTGCCAGCTCGGGCCGGGGGGACTCACCTAGCACAGATACGCAGTATTTT.

V gene TRBV4-2 combines with J gene TRBJ1-1, with D unresolved. The CDR3 sequence is 16 residues long. V was shortened by 0 bases and J by 0 bases, with 11 bases between the two germline ends. In germline, CDR1 is LGHNA, CDR2 YNFKEQ. Written as DNA, the CDR3 is TGTGCCAGCAGCCAAGATTGGACGGACTTGAACACTGAAGCTTTCTTT. Translated, it gives CASSQDWTDLNTEAFF.

This chain joins TRBV11-1 and TRBJ2-2, with 11 bases fitting TRBD2. The length of the CDR3 is 19 residues. The germline V gene encodes CDR1 SGHAT and CDR2 FQDESV (reference sequence). Unmatched junction bases numbered 9, after V lost 2 bases and J lost 1 base. The CDR3 loop reads CASSLKPSGGSWNTGELFF. In DNA, the CDR3 is TGTGCCAGCAGCTTAAAGCCTAGCGGGGGGTCGTGGAACACCGGGGAGCTGTTTTTT.

The rearrangement joins TRBV7-9 to TRBJ2-4, with unresolved D. Germline assignment: CDR1 SEHNR and CDR2 FQNEAQ (reference sequence). This CDR3 is built from 12 residues. The V gene lost 1 base and the J gene lost 8 bases, with 6 bases spanning the gap. CDR3 sequence reads: CASSLGLDIQYF. CDR3 in DNA: TGTGCCAGCAGCTTAGGACTGGACATTCAGTACTTC. The variable domain in full, completed from reference TRBV7-9 and TRBJ2-4, reads DTGVSQNPRHKITKRGQNVTFRCDPISEHNRLYWYRQTLGQGPEFLTYFQNEAQLEKSRLLSDRFSAERPKGSFSTLEIQRTEQGDSAMYLCASSLGLDIQYFGAGTRLSVL.

The V and J genes are TRBV30 and TRBJ2-2; 10 bases map to TRBD2. Germline CDR1 reads GTSNPN; CDR2 reads SVGIG (reference sequence). The CDR3 loop spans 14 amino acids. Losses at the gene ends were 5 bases for V and 1 base for J; bases not matched to a gene: 1. The CDR3 is CAWGTSVNTGELFF. CDR3 nucleotide sequence: TGTGCCTGGGGGACTAGCGTGAACACCGGGGAGCTGTTTTTT.

The table lists this clonotype with many counts. The chain employs TRBV2 and TRBJ2-3; TRBD2 agrees at 8 bases. The CDR3 is made up of 15 amino acids. Germline V gene data show CDR1 as SNHLY and CDR2 as FYNNEI. Losses at the gene ends were 4 bases for V and 0 bases for J; bases not matched to a gene: 3. The CDR3 sequence: CASSGASGSTDTQYF. The DNA of the CDR3 is TGTGCCAGCAGTGGGGCTAGCGGGAGCACAGATACGCAGTATTTT.